These T cell receptor beta chains were read from a single sample in a study of T cell responses to AZD1222 COVID-19 vaccine. Generated by immunoSEQ multiplex PCR, the TCRdb table keeps only in-frame clones and is missing some. This table holds about 99,000 clones, 75% to 90% found once. Specimen: peripheral blood, collected on day 0 of AZD1222 vaccination. All receptors derive from an adult in good health. Both conserved end residues are trimmed from each CDR3. The order of the fields is J gene, V gene, CDR3 protein.

j_gene: TRBJ2-7
v_gene: TRBV4-1
CDR3aa: ASSQVWGQSYEQY

j_gene: TRBJ1-2
v_gene: TRBV5-1
CDR3aa: ASSYQPGKENYGYT

j_gene: TRBJ1-5
v_gene: TRBV19
CDR3aa: ASTQWGQGGVGGQPQH

j_gene: TRBJ2-3
v_gene: TRBV12-5
CDR3aa: ASVASTDTQY

j_gene: TRBJ2-7
v_gene: TRBV11-2
CDR3aa: ASSPRGGYQGGYEQY

j_gene: TRBJ2-2
v_gene: TRBV19
CDR3aa: ASIRAGELF

j_gene: TRBJ1-2
v_gene: TRBV7-8
CDR3aa: ASSLSFTDRAGYGYT

j_gene: TRBJ1-6
v_gene: TRBV14
CDR3aa: ASSQRPGNNSPLH

j_gene: TRBJ2-1
v_gene: TRBV5-1
CDR3aa: ASSYETSYSEQF

j_gene: TRBJ1-4
v_gene: TRBV11-1
CDR3aa: ASSSLRGPNEKLF

j_gene: TRBJ2-2
v_gene: TRBV10-3
CDR3aa: ATRVGDGELF

j_gene: TRBJ1-2
v_gene: TRBV19
CDR3aa: ASTPTGGNYGYT

j_gene: TRBJ2-3
v_gene: TRBV24-1
CDR3aa: ATSESPGQPDTDTQY

j_gene: TRBJ2-1
v_gene: TRBV4-1
CDR3aa: ASSLRTSGGPYNEQF

j_gene: TRBJ2-2
v_gene: TRBV11-3
CDR3aa: ASSLVGLNTGELF

j_gene: TRBJ1-2
v_gene: TRBV11-2
CDR3aa: ASSRLKRGRQDGYT

j_gene: TRBJ1-5
v_gene: TRBV10-2
CDR3aa: ASSESMNSNQPQH

j_gene: TRBJ1-1
v_gene: TRBV5-1
CDR3aa: ASSFQGAMNTEAF

j_gene: TRBJ1-6
v_gene: TRBV7-2
CDR3aa: ASSPPDTSVGYNSPLH

j_gene: TRBJ2-3
v_gene: TRBV5-5
CDR3aa: ASSSLPGQGSDTQY

j_gene: TRBJ2-5
v_gene: TRBV5-1
CDR3aa: ASSPQTGGQETQY

j_gene: TRBJ2-7
v_gene: TRBV4-1
CDR3aa: ASSTYPAFYEQY

j_gene: TRBJ2-3
v_gene: TRBV10-3
CDR3aa: AISGTLGHSTDTQY

j_gene: TRBJ1-1
v_gene: TRBV5-1
CDR3aa: ASSQQGELTSWTEAF

j_gene: TRBJ1-1
v_gene: TRBV12-3/TRBV12-4
CDR3aa: ASSFSENTEAF

j_gene: TRBJ2-1
v_gene: TRBV7-7
CDR3aa: ASSSGGSQF

j_gene: TRBJ1-6
v_gene: TRBV19
CDR3aa: ASSGRDSPLH

j_gene: TRBJ1-6
v_gene: TRBV19
CDR3aa: ASRPGTTYNSPLH

j_gene: TRBJ1-2
v_gene: TRBV12-3/TRBV12-4
CDR3aa: ASSSSGDRGYT

j_gene: TRBJ1-6
v_gene: TRBV30
CDR3aa: AWSQGFYNSPLH

j_gene: TRBJ2-7
v_gene: TRBV6-5
CDR3aa: ASSYSGEKDEQY